This TCR beta chain was captured by sequencing in a study of cytomegalovirus exposure and HLA in healthy donors. General study results and limits: Sequence variants that were highly shared formed a cluster that was likely a sequencing artifact.

This clone was found a few times. The antigen is not known. PCR involved 60 Vbeta and 13 Jbeta primers. Original methodology: The count from a later analysis was 60 million to 85 million unique TCR beta chains, some 11 million of them shared. Profiling relied on immunoSEQ multiplex PCR, and the TCRdb table lists in-frame clones only, not all of them. The DNA was the basis for D and trimming; V, J and clone size are from that table. The table includes about 94,000 clones, more than 60% detected once. The length of the CDR3 is 15 residues. V lost 0 bases and J lost 5; bases outside the gene matches: 2. Germline V gives CDR1 SGDLS, CDR2 YYNGEE.

The chain uses TRBV9 and TRBJ1-5, with 10 nucleotides matching TRBD1. The source material was PBMCs. The sequence was collected from a man younger than 45 in good health and CMV-seronegative. Here the CDR3 reads CASSVGGTGDQPQHF. CDR3 nucleotides: TGTGCCAGCAGCGTAGGAGGGACAGGGGATCAGCCCCAGCATTTT.